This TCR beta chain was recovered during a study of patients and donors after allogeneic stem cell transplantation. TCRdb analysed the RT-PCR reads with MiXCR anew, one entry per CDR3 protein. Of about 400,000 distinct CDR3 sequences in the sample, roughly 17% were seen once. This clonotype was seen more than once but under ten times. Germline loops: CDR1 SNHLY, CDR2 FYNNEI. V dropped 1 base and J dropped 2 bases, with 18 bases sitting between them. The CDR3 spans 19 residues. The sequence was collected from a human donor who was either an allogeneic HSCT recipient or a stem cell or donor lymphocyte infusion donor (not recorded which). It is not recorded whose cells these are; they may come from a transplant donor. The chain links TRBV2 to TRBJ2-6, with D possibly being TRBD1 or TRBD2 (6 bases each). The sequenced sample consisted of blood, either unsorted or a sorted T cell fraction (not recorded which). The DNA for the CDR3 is TGTGCCAGCAGTGAAGAAACAGGGACTCGAGTAACTGGGGCCAACGTCCTGACTTTC. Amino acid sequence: CASSEETGTRVTGANVLTF.